This T cell receptor beta chain originates from a study of blood T cell repertoires in COVID-19. Across the study: Sites across the United States, Italy and Spain contributed samples from acute and convalescent COVID-19. T cells, B-cell-depleted T cells, or PBMCs supplied cDNA or gDNA.

Trimming pared 5 bases from V and 1 base from J, leaving 2 bases between. The CDR3 sequence is 10 residues long. Germline CDR1 reads DFQATT; CDR2 reads SNEGSKA (reference sequence). This clone was picked up one time. Authors' methods: The authors estimated nucleated cell counts from reference gene primer amplification. The assay was immunoSEQ multiplex PCR, and TCRdb's table has in-frame clones only and misses some. For V, J and clone size, that table is used; D and trimming come from the DNA. Of some 400,000 clones listed, about 80% were seen once; the top ten hold about 1.2%. V usage is TRBV20-1 and J usage is TRBJ1-2, with D unclear. Source material: peripheral blood. The source of this sequence is a human donor with acute or convalescent COVID-19. The donor label of this sample is uncertain. The DNA of the CDR3 is TGCAGTGCTTATAACTATGGCTACACCTTC. It codes for CSAYNYGYTF.